What follows are 10 T cell receptor beta chains derived from one specimen sequenced in a study of cytomegalovirus exposure and HLA in healthy donors. The study ran its PCR with 60 Vbeta and 13 Jbeta primers. The table came from immunoSEQ multiplex PCR; TCRdb's copy has only in-frame clones and leaves some out. Altogether around 99,000 clones are present, about 85% being singletons, with the ten largest covering 2% to 2.5%. The sequencing sample was made of PBMCs. The receptor set was obtained from a man younger than 40 in good health and CMV-seronegative.

This chain joins TRBV25-1 and TRBJ2-3, with 11 bases identical to TRBD2. V dropped 8 bases and J dropped 8; count of bases not matched to a gene: 9. The germline V gene encodes CDR1 MGHDK and CDR2 SYGVNS. The CDR3 extends over 14 amino acids. The CDR3 nucleotides read TGTGCCAGCGCATTAGCGGGGGGGCCGGGTACGCAGTATTTT. Translating it yields CASALAGGPGTQYF.

CDR3 region: CASSLGRRHQPQHF. In DNA form, the CDR3 reads TGTGCCAGCAGCTTGGGCAGGAGGCATCAGCCCCAGCATTTT. This sequence joins TRBV5-6 and TRBJ1-5; D remains ambiguous. Trimming shortened V by 0 bases and J by 5 bases, and 9 bases separated the two germline ends. Germline lookup yields CDR1 SGHDT and CDR2 YYEEEE. This CDR3 is built from 14 residues.

The chain carries TRBV5-1 and TRBJ2-7, with unresolved D. Germline CDR1 is SGHRS and CDR2 is YFSETQ. This CDR3 has 11 residues. V was pared by 1 base and J by 6 bases, with 5 bases between. For the CDR3, the DNA is TGCGCCAGCAGCTTGCTCGGCGAGCAGTACTTC. Translation: CASSLLGEQYF.

The chain is built from TRBV7-9 and TRBJ2-7, with 8 bases lining up with TRBD1. V lost 5 bases to trimming and J lost 12 bases; unmatched junction nucleotides: 9. CDR3 length: 12 residues. Germline V CDR1 and CDR2: SEHNR, FQNEAQ (reference sequence). DNA for the CDR3: TGTGCCAGCAGCCCGTCGGACAGGGCTACGTACTTC. It encodes CASSPSDRATYF.

The chain links TRBV10-2 to TRBJ1-3; maybe TRBD1 (6 bases). Germline loops: CDR1 WSHSY, CDR2 SAAADI. Deletions cut 7 bases from V and 4 bases from J, with 17 bases between. This CDR3 has 15 residues. The CDR3 region has the DNA TGCGCCAGCACCGACCCAGGGGAGCTCGGAAACACCATATATTTT. Protein sequence: CASTDPGELGNTIYF.

This clone has just a few counts. V and J are TRBV15 and TRBJ2-1; TRBD2 might be the D (6 bases). CDR1 and CDR2 (germline): LNHNV, YYDKDF (reference sequence). The CDR3 covers 15 residues. V was clipped by 7 bases and J by 0 bases, with 13 bases between them. CDR3 sequence reads: CATKRDLSSYNEQFF. CDR3 DNA: TGTGCCACCAAGAGGGACTTAAGCTCCTACAATGAGCAGTTCTTC.

Relative to its sample, this clone is medium-sized (0.01 to 0.1%). The chain is built from TRBV6-1 and TRBJ1-6; D unresolved. The CDR3 runs 14 residues. With 1 base removed from V and 11 bases from J, the gap between germline ends came to 12 bases. CDR1 MNHNS and CDR2 SASEGT come from the germline V gene. CDR3 bases: TGTGCCAGCAGTGAAGAGTTGCAGGCAGCACCCCTCCACTTT. Its translation is CASSEELQAAPLHF.

This rearrangement joins TRBV7-3 to TRBJ2-3; D remains ambiguous. In germline, CDR1 is SGHTA, CDR2 FQGTGA. CDR3 length: 13 amino acids. Trimming removed 6 bases from V and 4 bases from J, with 11 bases in between. The CDR3 sequence: CASSSRVADTQYF. In DNA form, the CDR3 reads TGTGCCAGCAGTAGTAGAGTGGCAGATACGCAGTATTTT.

The rearrangement links TRBV6-4 to TRBJ2-7; tentatively, D is TRBD2 (5 bases). The CDR3 covers 15 residues. Germline V gene lookup returns CDR1 MRHNA and CDR2 SNTAGT. The germline V and J ends were trimmed by 2 bases and 1 base, with 12 bases remaining between them. The CDR3 region is CASSDADRGSYEQYF. CDR3 nucleotide sequence: TGTGCCAGCAGTGACGCGGACCGAGGGTCCTACGAGCAGTACTTC.

Regarding this clone: This sample also contains other DNA sequences that code for the same CDR3. This rearrangement joins TRBV5-1 to TRBJ1-1; D is ambiguous. Germline V lookup: CDR1 SGHRS, CDR2 YFSETQ. Trimming took 0 bases from V and 4 from J, leaving 7 bases between them. The CDR3 is 13 amino acids. The CDR3 loop is CASSLGGGTEAFF. In DNA, the CDR3 is TGCGCCAGCAGCTTGGGCGGCGGCACTGAAGCTTTCTTT.